This T cell receptor beta chain originates from a study of T cells in Graves' hyperthyroidism and ophthalmopathy. Whole-study findings and limits: The authors' 13 V-J model separated ophthalmopathy from stable hyperthyroidism.

Diagnostic decisions used clinical symptoms, serum thyroxine and TRAb, thyroid ultrasound and orbital computed tomography. Amplified TCR beta CDR3 regions derived from RNA transcripts. HTBI primers drove first-round RT-PCR of the TCR CDR3. MiXCR, run by TCRdb on the multiplex PCR reads, gives a single entry per CDR3 protein. The sample records around 420,000 distinct CDR3 sequences, 15% to 18% being singletons. CDR1 WSHSY and CDR2 SAAADI come from the germline V gene. The CDR3 has 17 residues. Details on this clonotype: The antigen is not known. Mismatch with germline at one junction end may stem from a read error.

The V and J genes are TRBV10-2 and TRBJ2-3; 9 bases map to TRBD2. Material: blood. The sequence derives from a woman aged 18-29 years with Graves' hyperthyroidism. The CDR3 coding sequence is TGTGCCAGCAGTGACTCCGCGGGGGGGGGCCGTGGAGATACGCAGTATTTT. Its translation is CASSDSAGGGRGDTQYF.